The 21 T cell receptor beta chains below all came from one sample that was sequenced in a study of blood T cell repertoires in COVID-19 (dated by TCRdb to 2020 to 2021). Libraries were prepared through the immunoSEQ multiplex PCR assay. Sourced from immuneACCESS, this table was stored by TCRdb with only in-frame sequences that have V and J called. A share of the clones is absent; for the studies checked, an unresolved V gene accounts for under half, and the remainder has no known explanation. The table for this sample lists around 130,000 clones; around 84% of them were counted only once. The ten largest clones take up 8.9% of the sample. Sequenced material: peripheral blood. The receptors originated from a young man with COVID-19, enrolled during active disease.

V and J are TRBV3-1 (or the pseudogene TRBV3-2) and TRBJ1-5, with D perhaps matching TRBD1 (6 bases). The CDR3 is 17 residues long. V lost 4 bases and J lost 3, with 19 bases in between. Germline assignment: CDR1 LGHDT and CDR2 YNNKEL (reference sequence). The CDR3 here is CASSPHGGGVDNQPQHF. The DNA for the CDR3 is TGTGCCAGCAGCCCCCATGGGGGGGGCGTAGACAATCAGCCCCAGCATTTT.

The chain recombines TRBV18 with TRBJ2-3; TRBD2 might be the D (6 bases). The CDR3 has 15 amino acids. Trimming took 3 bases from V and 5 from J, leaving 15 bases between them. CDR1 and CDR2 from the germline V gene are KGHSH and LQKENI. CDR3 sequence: CASSPSGGGGDTQYF. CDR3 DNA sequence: TGTGCCAGCTCACCCTCGGGTGGGGGAGGAGATACGCAGTATTTT.

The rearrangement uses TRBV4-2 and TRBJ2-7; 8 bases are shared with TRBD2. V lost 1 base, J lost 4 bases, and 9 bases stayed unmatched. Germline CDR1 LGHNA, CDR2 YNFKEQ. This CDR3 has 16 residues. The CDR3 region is CASSQVGAGEGYEQYF. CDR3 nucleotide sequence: TGTGCCAGCAGCCAAGTCGGAGCGGGGGAGGGGTACGAGCAGTACTTC.

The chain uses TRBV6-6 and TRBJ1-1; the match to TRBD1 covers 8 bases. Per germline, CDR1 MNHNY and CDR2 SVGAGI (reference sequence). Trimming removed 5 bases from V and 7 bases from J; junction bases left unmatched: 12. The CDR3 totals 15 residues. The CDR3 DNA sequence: TGTGCCAGCAGTGAGCACAGGGGGGCAGAGTTTGAAGCTTTCTTT. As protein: CASSEHRGAEFEAFF.

The CDR3 region is CASSAQRGGVFSTDTQYF. The CDR3 DNA reads as TGTGCCAGTAGCGCCCAGAGAGGGGGCGTCTTTAGCACAGATACGCAGTATTTT. This chain uses TRBV19 with TRBJ2-3; 7 nucleotides agree with TRBD1. Germline V gene lookup returns CDR1 LNHDA and CDR2 SQIVND (reference sequence). Trimming took 6 bases from V and 0 from J; bases not matched to a gene: 15. This CDR3 is 18 amino acids long.

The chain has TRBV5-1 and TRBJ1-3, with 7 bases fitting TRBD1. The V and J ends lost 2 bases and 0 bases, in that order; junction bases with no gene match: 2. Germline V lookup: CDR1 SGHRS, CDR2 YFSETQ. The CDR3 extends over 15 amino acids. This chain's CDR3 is CASSFQGDSGNTIYF. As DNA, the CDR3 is TGCGCCAGCAGCTTCCAGGGGGACTCTGGAAACACCATATATTTT.

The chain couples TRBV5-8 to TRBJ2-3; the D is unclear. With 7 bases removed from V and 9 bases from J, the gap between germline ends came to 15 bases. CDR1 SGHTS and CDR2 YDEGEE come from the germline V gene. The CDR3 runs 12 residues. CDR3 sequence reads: CASVPELETQYF. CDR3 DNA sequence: TGTGCCAGCGTGCCGGAGCTCGAGACGCAGTATTTT.

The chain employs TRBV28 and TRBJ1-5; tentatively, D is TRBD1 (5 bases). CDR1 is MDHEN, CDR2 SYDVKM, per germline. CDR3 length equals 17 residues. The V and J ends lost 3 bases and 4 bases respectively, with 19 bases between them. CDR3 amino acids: CASSFPRGPAFNQPQHF. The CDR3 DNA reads TGTGCCAGCAGTTTTCCAAGGGGCCCTGCATTTAATCAGCCCCAGCATTTT.

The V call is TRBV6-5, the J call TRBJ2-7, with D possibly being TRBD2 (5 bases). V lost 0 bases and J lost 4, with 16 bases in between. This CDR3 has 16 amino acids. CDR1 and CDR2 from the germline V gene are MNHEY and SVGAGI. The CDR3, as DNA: TGTGCCAGCAGTTACTCCCGGATGGCGGGCAAGTACGAGCAGTACTTC. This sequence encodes CASSYSRMAGKYEQYF.

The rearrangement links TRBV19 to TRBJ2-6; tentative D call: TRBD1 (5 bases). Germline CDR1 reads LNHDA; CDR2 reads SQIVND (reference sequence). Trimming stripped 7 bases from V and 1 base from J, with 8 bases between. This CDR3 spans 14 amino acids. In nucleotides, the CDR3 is TGTGCCAGTAAACAGGTGTCTGGGGCCAACGTCCTGACTTTC. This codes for CASKQVSGANVLTF.

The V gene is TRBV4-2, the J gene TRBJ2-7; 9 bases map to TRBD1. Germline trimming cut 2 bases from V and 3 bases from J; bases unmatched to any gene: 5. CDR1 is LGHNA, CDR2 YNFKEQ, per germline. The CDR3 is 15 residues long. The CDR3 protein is CASSQLGTGIYEQYF. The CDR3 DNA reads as TGTGCCAGCAGCCAACTAGGGACAGGGATCTACGAGCAGTACTTC.

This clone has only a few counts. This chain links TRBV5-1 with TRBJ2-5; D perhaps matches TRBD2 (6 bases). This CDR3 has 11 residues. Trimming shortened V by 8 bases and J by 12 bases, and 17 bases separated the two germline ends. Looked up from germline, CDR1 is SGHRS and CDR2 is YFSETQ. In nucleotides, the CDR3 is TGCGCCAGTGGGGAGGAACTTGGGGAGTACTTC. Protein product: CASGEELGEYF.

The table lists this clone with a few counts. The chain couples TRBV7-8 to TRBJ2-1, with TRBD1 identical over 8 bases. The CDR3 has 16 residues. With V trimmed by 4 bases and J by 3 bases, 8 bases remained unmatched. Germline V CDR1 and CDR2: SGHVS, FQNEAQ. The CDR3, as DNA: TGTGCCAGCAGCTCCGACCGGGACAGGAGCTACAATGAGCAGTTCTTC. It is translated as CASSSDRDRSYNEQFF.

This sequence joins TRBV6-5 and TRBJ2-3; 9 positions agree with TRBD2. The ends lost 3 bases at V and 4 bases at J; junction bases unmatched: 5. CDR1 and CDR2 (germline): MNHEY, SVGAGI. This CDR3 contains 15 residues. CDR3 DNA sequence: TGTGCCAGCAGTTATCTGCGGGAGGGGTCAGATACGCAGTATTTT. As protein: CASSYLREGSDTQYF.

The DNA of the CDR3 is TGTGCCAGCAGCTTGGTTTTAGTGGGAGGAGAGCAGTACTTC. Translating it yields CASSLVLVGGEQYF. This chain joins TRBV5-6 and TRBJ2-7; tentative D call: TRBD2 (6 bases). There are 14 residues in the CDR3. Per the germline V gene, CDR1 is SGHDT and CDR2 is YYEEEE. V lost 0 bases and J lost 7, with 14 bases in between.

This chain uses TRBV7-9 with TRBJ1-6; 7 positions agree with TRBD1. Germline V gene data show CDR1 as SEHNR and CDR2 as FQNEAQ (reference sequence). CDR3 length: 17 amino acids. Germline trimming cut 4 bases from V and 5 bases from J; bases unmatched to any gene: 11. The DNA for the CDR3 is TGTGCCAGCAGCTCGGAAGCACAGGGGTTCAATAATTCACCCCTCCACTTT. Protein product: CASSSEAQGFNNSPLHF.

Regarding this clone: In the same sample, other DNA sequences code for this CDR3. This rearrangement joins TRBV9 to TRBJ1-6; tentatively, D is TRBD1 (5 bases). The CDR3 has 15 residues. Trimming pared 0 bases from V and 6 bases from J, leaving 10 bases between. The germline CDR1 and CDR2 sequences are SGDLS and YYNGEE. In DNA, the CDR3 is TGTGCCAGCAGCGTAGACCCGCAGGGTAATTCACCCCTCCACTTT. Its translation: CASSVDPQGNSPLHF.

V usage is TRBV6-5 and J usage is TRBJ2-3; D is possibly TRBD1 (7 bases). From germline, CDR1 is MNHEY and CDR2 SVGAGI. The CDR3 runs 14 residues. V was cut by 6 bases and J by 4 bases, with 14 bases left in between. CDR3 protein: CASSPTGRPDTQYF. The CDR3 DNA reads TGTGCCAGCAGCCCGACAGGGAGGCCAGATACGCAGTATTTT.

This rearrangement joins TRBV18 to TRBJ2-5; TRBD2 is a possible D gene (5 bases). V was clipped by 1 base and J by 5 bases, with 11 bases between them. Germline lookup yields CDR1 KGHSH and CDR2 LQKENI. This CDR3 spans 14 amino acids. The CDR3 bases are TGTGCCAGCTCACCACGGTCCTCGGGGGAGACCCAGTACTTC. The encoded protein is CASSPRSSGETQYF.

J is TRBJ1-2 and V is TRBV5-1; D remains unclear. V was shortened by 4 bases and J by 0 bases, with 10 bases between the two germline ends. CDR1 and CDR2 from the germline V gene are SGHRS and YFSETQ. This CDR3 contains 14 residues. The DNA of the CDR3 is TGCGCCAGCAGCCCGGACGGGGCTAACTATGGCTACACCTTC. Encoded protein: CASSPDGANYGYTF.

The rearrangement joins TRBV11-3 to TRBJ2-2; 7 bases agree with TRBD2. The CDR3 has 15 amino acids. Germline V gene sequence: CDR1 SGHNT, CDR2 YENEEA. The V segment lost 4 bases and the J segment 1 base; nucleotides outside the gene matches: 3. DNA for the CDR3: TGTGCCAGCAGCTCCAGCGGGGTGAACACCGGGGAGCTGTTTTTT. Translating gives CASSSSGVNTGELFF.